One and the same sample provided the 7 T cell receptor beta chains below, sequenced in a study of T cell changes during pregnancy in multiple sclerosis. Profiling relied on immunoSEQ multiplex PCR, and the TCRdb table lists in-frame clones only, not all of them. In the table there are just over 40,000 clones, around nine tenths of which are singletons. Sequencing used peripheral blood, obtained in the first trimester of pregnancy. Receptor source: a female donor in good health, enrolled as a control in a pregnancy study.

This clone has a single count. The chain recombines TRBV29-1 with TRBJ2-5; 11 bases are a match to TRBD1. Unmatched junction bases numbered 9, after V lost 7 bases and J lost 5 bases. The CDR3 is 14 amino acids. Germline CDR1 is SQVTM and CDR2 is ANQGSEA. CDR3 sequence reads: CSAPRTGGAETQYF. The CDR3 bases are TGCAGCGCCCCAAGGACAGGGGGCGCTGAGACCCAGTACTTC.

The chain combines TRBV6-4 with TRBJ1-1; no reliable D call. In germline, CDR1 is MRHNA, CDR2 SNTAGT. Trimming took off 0 bases at V and 6 bases at J, with 8 bases between the two ends. The CDR3 runs 13 residues. This CDR3 is CASSDSVTAEAFF. In nucleotides, the CDR3 is TGTGCCAGCAGTGACTCGGTAACGGCTGAAGCTTTCTTT.

CDR3 DNA sequence: TGTGCCAGCCGTAGTCGACTAGCGGGAAACTCGGGGGAGACCCAGTACTTC. Encoded protein: CASRSRLAGNSGETQYF. The chain joins TRBV28 to TRBJ2-5; 11 positions match TRBD2. The CDR3 is 17 residues long. Germline CDR1 reads MDHEN; CDR2 reads SYDVKM. V was pared by 8 bases and J by 5 bases, with 16 bases of the junction left unmatched.

The V gene is TRBV29-1, the J gene TRBJ2-1; no clear D. The CDR3 covers 14 residues. Germline V gene lookup returns CDR1 SQVTM and CDR2 ANQGSEA. Trimming pared 3 bases from V and 0 bases from J, leaving 9 bases between. In DNA form, the CDR3 reads TGCAGCGTTGAGCGGTCGCCCTCCTACAATGAGCAGTTCTTC. Translated: CSVERSPSYNEQFF.

This clone was seen a few times. The chain recombines TRBV11-2 with TRBJ1-4; D unclear. Trimming removed 5 bases at V and 9 bases at J, with 7 bases between. The CDR3 totals 11 residues. Per the germline V gene, CDR1 is SGHAT and CDR2 is FQNNGV. CDR3 amino acids: CASSNGQKLFF. As DNA, the CDR3 is TGTGCCAGCAGCAACGGTCAAAAACTGTTTTTT.

In the case of this clone: A much larger clone differs from this one at a single base, so this may be a read error. The chain joins TRBV9 to TRBJ2-1, with 9 nucleotides matching TRBD2. Per germline, CDR1 SGDLS and CDR2 YYNGEE. This CDR3 has 14 amino acids. CDR3 in DNA: TGTACCAGCAGCGTAAATTCAGCGGGAGGTGAGCAGTTCTTC. Translating gives CTSSVNSAGGEQFF.

J is TRBJ1-5 and V is TRBV6-4; 11 bases match TRBD1. J lost 2 bases, V lost 6 bases, and 12 bases had no gene match. Germline V gene data show CDR1 as MRHNA and CDR2 as SNTAGT. The CDR3 loop spans 18 amino acids. Here the CDR3 reads CASRASGTGGEGNQPQHF. CDR3 sequence (DNA): TGTGCCAGCAGAGCTTCCGGGACAGGGGGAGAGGGCAATCAGCCCCAGCATTTT.